The rows below give T cell receptor beta chains drawn from one sample of a study of OX40 agonist ivuxolimab in advanced cancers. The table came from immunoSEQ multiplex PCR; TCRdb's copy has only in-frame clones and leaves some out. The sample yields roughly 120,000 clones, under 95% seen once. The sequencing here drew on CD4+ or CD8+ T cells sorted from blood, taken in a trial of the OX40 agonist ivuxolimab. These receptors all come from an adult with an advanced solid tumor such as melanoma, head and neck, liver or kidney cancer. CDR3s include the opening cysteine and the closing phenylalanine or tryptophan.

J,length,V,CDR3
TRBJ2-4,16,TRBV18,CASSTTKLGGAGIQYF
TRBJ1-1,13,TRBV2,CASRQTVPKEAFF
TRBJ2-2,15,TRBV5-1,CASSFSTGDTGELFF
TRBJ1-1,13,TRBV6-1,CASSDRDRVSTFF
TRBJ2-1,8,TRBV20-1,CSAGEQFF
TRBJ2-7,12,TRBV7-9,CASSLGTTEQYF
TRBJ1-5,21,TRBV15,CATSRDFYLAGDKHSNQPQHF
TRBJ1-1,14,TRBV9,CASSVGGPNTEAFF
TRBJ2-5,16,TRBV19,CASSITASGRVETQYF
TRBJ2-7,13,TRBV9,CASSVDWEYEQYF
TRBJ1-4,16,TRBV6-5,CASSYSAGPAGEKLFF
TRBJ1-1,13,TRBV13,CASSLRGYTEAFF
TRBJ2-5,15,TRBV19,CASSITLAGEETQYF
TRBJ1-6,14,TRBV9,CASSLGAHNSPLHF
-,14,TRBV10-3,CAISDRNRPYEQYF